The table lists the clone carrying this TCR beta chain with a few counts. Its antigen is still unknown. Making the TCR beta libraries involved quantitative 5'-RACE with molecular barcodes. TCRdb re-called the 5' RACE reads with MiXCR, one entry per CDR3 protein. The sample shows approximately 540,000 distinct CDR3 sequences, about 12% of them seen only once. The entry originates in a study of CD8 T cells in ankylosing spondylitis. Findings and caveats of the study: Clones that were linked to disease were CD8+ and were relatively rare in peripheral blood. Reactive arthritis synovial fluid and blood previously showed some of these motif variants. About 8 highly homologous variants made up a TCR beta motif, and this motif appeared characteristic of ankylosing spondylitis blood.

V was clipped by 0 bases and J by 5 bases, with 16 bases between them. Germline V gene lookup returns CDR1 SGHRS and CDR2 YFSETQ. This CDR3 is 16 amino acids long. The chain combines TRBV5-1 with TRBJ2-3; weak D call: TRBD2 (6 bases). This sequence originates from a male donor with ankylosing spondylitis. Sequenced material: blood, either unsorted or a sorted T cell fraction (not recorded which). CDR3 loop: CASSLAPGLQIDTQYF. The CDR3 DNA reads TGCGCCAGCAGCTTGGCCCCGGGACTTCAAATAGATACGCAGTATTTT.